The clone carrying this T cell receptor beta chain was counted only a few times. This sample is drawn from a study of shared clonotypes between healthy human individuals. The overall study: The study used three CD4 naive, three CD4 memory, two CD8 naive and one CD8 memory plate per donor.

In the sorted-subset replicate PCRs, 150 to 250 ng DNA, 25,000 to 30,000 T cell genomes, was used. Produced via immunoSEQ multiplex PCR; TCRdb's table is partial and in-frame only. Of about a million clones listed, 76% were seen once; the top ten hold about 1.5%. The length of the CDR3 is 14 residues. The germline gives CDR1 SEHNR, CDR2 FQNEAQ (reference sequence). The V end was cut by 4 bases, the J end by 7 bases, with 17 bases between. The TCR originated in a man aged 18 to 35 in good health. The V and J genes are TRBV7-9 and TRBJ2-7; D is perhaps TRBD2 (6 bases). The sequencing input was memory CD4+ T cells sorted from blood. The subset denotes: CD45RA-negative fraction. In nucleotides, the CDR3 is TGTGCCAGCAGCTCGCCGGGACTTATGAGAGAGCAGTACTTC. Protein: CASSSPGLMREQYF.